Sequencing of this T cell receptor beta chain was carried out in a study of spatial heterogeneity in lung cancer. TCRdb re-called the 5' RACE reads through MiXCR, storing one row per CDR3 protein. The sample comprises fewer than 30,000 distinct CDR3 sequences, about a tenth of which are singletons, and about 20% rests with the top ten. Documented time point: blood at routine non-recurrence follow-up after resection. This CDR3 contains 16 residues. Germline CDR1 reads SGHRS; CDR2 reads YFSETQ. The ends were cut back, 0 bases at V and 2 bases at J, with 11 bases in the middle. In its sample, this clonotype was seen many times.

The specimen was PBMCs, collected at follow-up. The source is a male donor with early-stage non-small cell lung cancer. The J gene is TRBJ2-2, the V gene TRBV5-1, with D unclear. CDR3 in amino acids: CASSLVLPENTGELFF. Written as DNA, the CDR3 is TGCGCCAGCAGCTTGGTGCTACCCGAAAACACCGGGGAGCTGTTTTTT.